These T cell receptor beta chains were read from a single sample in a study of blood T cells in healthy people across ages. TCRdb redid the calling of the 5' RACE reads with MiXCR, one entry per CDR3 protein. The table lists approximately 670,000 distinct CDR3 sequences, 40% to 50% of them singletons, with approximately 29% in the top ten. Specimen: blood. These TCRs come from a man older than 75 in good health. Both conserved end residues are part of each CDR3. The D gene is left open where the match is weak. Only part of the rows carry a size: once, few, many, or a class if the clone is expanded.

J: TRBJ1-2; size: .; D: .; V: TRBV15; CDR3: CATSKGGRGYGYTF; DNA: TGTGCCACCAGCAAAGGGGGACGAGGCTATGGCTACACCTTC
J: TRBJ2-5; size: few; D: TRBD2; V: TRBV5-1; CDR3: CASRGLAGGKETQYF; DNA: TGCGCCAGCAGGGGACTAGCGGGAGGTAAAGAGACCCAGTACTTC
J: TRBJ2-5; size: .; D: .; V: TRBV19; CDR3: CASSIVGEVETQYF; DNA: TGTGCTAGTAGTATAGTTGGCGAAGTGGAGACCCAGTACTTC
J: TRBJ2-5; size: .; D: .; V: TRBV9; CDR3: CASSEGSLNEQYF; DNA: TGTGCCAGCAGCGAGGGCTCGCTCAATGAGCAGTACTTC
J: TRBJ2-1; size: few; D: .; V: TRBV7-2; CDR3: CASSLARPEQFF; DNA: TGTGCCAGCAGCTTAGCAAGACCTGAGCAGTTCTTC
J: TRBJ2-1; size: few; D: .; V: TRBV7-2; CDR3: CASSLAQANSYNEQFF; DNA: TGTGCCAGCAGCTTAGCGCAGGCCAATTCGTACAATGAGCAGTTCTTC
J: TRBJ2-5; size: .; D: TRBD1; V: TRBV7-3; CDR3: CASSPTGQGQETQYF; DNA: TGTGCCAGCAGCCCGACGGGACAGGGGCAAGAGACCCAGTACTTC
J: TRBJ2-2; size: few; D: .; V: TRBV3-1; CDR3: CASSQITGELFF; DNA: TGTGCCAGCAGCCAAATCACCGGGGAGCTGTTTTTT
J: TRBJ2-4; size: few; D: .; V: TRBV5-1; CDR3: CASSLGQGGNIQYF; DNA: TGCGCCAGCAGCCTAGGACAGGGAGGGAACATTCAGTACTTC
J: TRBJ1-6; size: few; D: .; V: TRBV5-1; CDR3: CASSGQGPYNSPLHF; DNA: TGCGCCAGCAGCGGGCAGGGCCCCTATAATTCACCCCTCCACTTT
J: TRBJ2-7; size: .; D: .; V: TRBV11-2; CDR3: CASSSNMGGEQYF; DNA: TGTGCCAGCAGCTCCAATATGGGAGGAGAGCAGTACTTC
J: TRBJ1-2; size: few; D: .; V: TRBV7-2; CDR3: CASSLNTFGGDGYTF; DNA: TGTGCCAGCAGCTTAAACACTTTTGGGGGGGATGGCTACACCTTC
J: TRBJ2-3; size: .; D: TRBD2; V: TRBV6-2/TRBV6-3; CDR3: CAINREGAGFADTQYF; DNA: TGTGCCATCAACCGGGAAGGAGCGGGATTCGCAGATACGCAGTATTTT
J: TRBJ2-3; size: .; D: .; V: TRBV27; CDR3: CASSHRESTDTRYF; DNA: TGTGCCAGCAGTCACAGGGAAAGCACAGATACGCGGTATTTT
J: TRBJ2-7; size: few; D: .; V: TRBV20-1; CDR3: CSARELSGRVRAYEQYF; DNA: TGCAGTGCTAGAGAACTGAGCGGAAGAGTACGGGCGTACGAGCAGTACTTC
J: TRBJ2-3; size: few; D: .; V: TRBV7-2; CDR3: CASRTGGSDTQYF; DNA: TGTGCCAGCAGAACTGGGGGATCAGATACGCAGTATTTT
J: TRBJ2-1; size: many; D: TRBD2; V: TRBV29-1; CDR3: CSALGLAGQKEQFF; DNA: TGCAGCGCCCTCGGACTAGCGGGACAGAAAGAGCAGTTCTTC
J: TRBJ2-1; size: .; D: .; V: TRBV7-2; CDR3: CASSLGRKVEQFF; DNA: TGTGCCAGCAGCTTAGGCAGAAAGGTGGAGCAGTTCTTC
J: TRBJ2-3; size: .; D: TRBD2; V: TRBV7-9; CDR3: CASSFRWTTSGDTQYF; DNA: TGTGCCAGCAGCTTTAGATGGACGACTAGCGGAGATACGCAGTATTTT
J: TRBJ2-7; size: few; D: .; V: TRBV6-2/TRBV6-3; CDR3: CASSYEGFGLYEQYF; DNA: TGTGCCAGCAGTTACGAGGGTTTTGGTTTGTACGAGCAGTACTTC